This entry is about one TCR beta chain. Between the trimmed V and J ends, which lost 0 bases and 4 bases, there was a span of 11 bases. Germline V lookup: CDR1 SGHRS, CDR2 YFSETQ. The CDR3 covers 15 residues. This specimen belongs to a study of identical twins. Unique molecular identifiers were present on cDNA, and template switching added a universal primer site. TCRdb fed the 5' RACE reads into MiXCR, producing one record per CDR3 protein. The sample consists of roughly 260,000 distinct CDR3 sequences, over 12% of them appearing once. The gene calls are TRBV5-1 and TRBJ2-1; D might be TRBD1 (6 bases). The sequence was obtained from a woman aged 18-29 years in good health. The sequenced sample consisted of memory (CD45RO+) T cells sorted from blood. In nucleotides, the CDR3 is TGCGCCAGCAGCTTGGTCCAGGGGCTATACAATGAGCAGTTCTTC. It translates to CASSLVQGLYNEQFF.